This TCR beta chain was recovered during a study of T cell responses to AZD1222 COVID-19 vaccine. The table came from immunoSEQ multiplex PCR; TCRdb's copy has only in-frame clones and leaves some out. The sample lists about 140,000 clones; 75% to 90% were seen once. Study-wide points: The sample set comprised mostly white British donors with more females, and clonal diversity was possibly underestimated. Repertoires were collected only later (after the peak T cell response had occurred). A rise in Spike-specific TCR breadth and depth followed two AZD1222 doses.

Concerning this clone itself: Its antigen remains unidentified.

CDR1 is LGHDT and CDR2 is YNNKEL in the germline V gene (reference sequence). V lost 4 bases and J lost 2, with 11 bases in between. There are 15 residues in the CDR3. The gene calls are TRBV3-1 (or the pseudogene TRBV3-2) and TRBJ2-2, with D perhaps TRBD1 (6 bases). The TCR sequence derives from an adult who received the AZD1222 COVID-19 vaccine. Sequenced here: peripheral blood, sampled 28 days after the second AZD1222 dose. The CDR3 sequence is CASSPRQENTGELFF. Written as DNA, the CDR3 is TGTGCCAGCAGCCCTCGACAGGAAAACACCGGGGAGCTGTTTTTT.